The 25 T cell receptor beta chains below were found in one sample sequenced in a study of blood T cell repertoires in COVID-19. TCRdb keeps only in-frame clones here, not all; method: immunoSEQ multiplex PCR. The table records 45,000 to 50,000 clones, 80% to 90% of them present only once. The specimen sequenced was peripheral blood. The receptors here all came from a human donor in a cohort sampled during active COVID-19.

The V gene is TRBV11-2, the J gene TRBJ1-4; perhaps TRBD1 as D (5 bases). There are 15 residues in the CDR3. Germline V gene data show CDR1 as SGHAT and CDR2 as FQNNGV. V lost 7 bases and J lost 5, with 17 bases in between. The CDR3 sequence: CASTPQQVTNEKLFF. The CDR3 DNA is TGTGCCAGCACCCCACAACAGGTGACGAATGAAAAACTGTTTTTT.

This clone occurred once. The rearrangement links TRBV5-4 to TRBJ1-3; D may be TRBD1 (6 bases). Trimming shortened V by 5 bases and J by 4 bases, and 16 bases separated the two germline ends. The germline V gene encodes CDR1 SGHNT and CDR2 YYREEE (reference sequence). The CDR3 runs to 15 residues. CDR3 residues: CASSQDQGPGNTIYF. The DNA of the CDR3 is TGTGCCAGCAGTCAAGATCAGGGGCCCGGAAACACCATATATTTT.

The chain joins TRBV27 to TRBJ2-2; possibly TRBD2 for D (5 bases). The CDR3 is made up of 15 amino acids. V lost 0 bases and J 1 base, leaving 6 bases between the germline ends. Germline loops: CDR1 MNHEY, CDR2 SMNVEV (reference sequence). CDR3 in amino acids: CASSLSGRNTGELFF. DNA for the CDR3: TGTGCCAGCAGTTTATCGGGGAGGAACACCGGGGAGCTGTTTTTT.

V is TRBV6-2 or TRBV6-3 and J is TRBJ1-1; D may be TRBD1 (6 bases). The V end lost 5 bases, the J end lost 0 bases, and 7 bases lay between the germline ends. The V gene's germline CDR1 is MNHEY and CDR2 SVGEGT. The CDR3 has 13 residues. CDR3 DNA sequence: TGTGCCAGCAGTAGGACAGTGAACACTGAAGCTTTCTTT. It yields the protein CASSRTVNTEAFF.

This rearrangement joins TRBV27 to TRBJ2-7; 10 bases match TRBD1. Germline trimming cut 3 bases from V and 6 bases from J; bases unmatched to any gene: 14. This CDR3 has 17 amino acids. CDR1 MNHEY and CDR2 SMNVEV come from the germline V gene (reference sequence). CDR3 sequence (DNA): TGTGCCAGCAGTTTCCAGAGGTCGACAGGGGGCTTCTTCGAGCAGTACTTC. As protein: CASSFQRSTGGFFEQYF.

The chain recombines TRBV5-1 with TRBJ2-2; TRBD2 matches 10 bases. Germline values: CDR1 SGHRS, CDR2 YFSETQ. V dropped 3 bases and J dropped 3; count of bases not matched to a gene: 5. This CDR3 spans 16 amino acids. CDR3 protein: CASSSQAGGYTGELFF. The CDR3 region has the DNA TGCGCCAGCAGCTCTCAAGCGGGGGGGTACACCGGGGAGCTGTTTTTT. The full variable domain, completed using reference TRBV5-1 and TRBJ2-2, is KAGVTQTPRYLIKTRGQQVTLSCSPISGHRSVSWYQQTPGQGLQFLFEYFSETQRNKGNFPGRFSGRQFSNSRSEMNVSTLELGDSALYLCASSSQAGGYTGELFFGEGSRLTVL.

This sequence joins TRBV6-5 and TRBJ1-2; the D is unclear. Germline values: CDR1 MNHEY, CDR2 SVGAGI. V was cut by 7 bases and J by 3 bases, with 12 bases left in between. The CDR3 is made up of 13 amino acids. The CDR3 region is CASTPGWDYGYTF. Written as DNA, the CDR3 is TGTGCCAGCACCCCCGGGTGGGACTATGGCTACACCTTC.

The chain couples TRBV12-1 to TRBJ2-7; the table calls TRBD2, which could not be checked here. TRBV12-1 is described as a pseudogene. CDR3 size: 12 residues. The CDR3 DNA is TGTGCCCGGGGGGACGTCACCTACGAGCAGTACTTC. It is translated as CARGDVTYEQYF.

The CDR3 loop reads CASSLYRDSTDEQYF. In DNA, the CDR3 is TGTGCCAGCAGCTTATACCGGGACAGTACCGACGAGCAGTACTTC. The J gene is TRBJ2-7, the V gene TRBV7-9; 7 bases match TRBD1. Trimming took 2 bases from V and 5 from J; bases not matched to a gene: 9. The germline V gene encodes CDR1 SEHNR and CDR2 FQNEAQ (reference sequence). The CDR3 is 15 amino acids.

The chain uses TRBV3-1 (or the pseudogene TRBV3-2) and TRBJ1-2; TRBD1 agrees at 8 bases. Germline assignment: CDR1 LGHDT and CDR2 YNNKEL (reference sequence). V lost 0 bases, J lost 7 bases, and 10 bases stayed unmatched. The CDR3 contains 16 residues. CDR3 loop: CASSQERQGALGGYTF. The CDR3 DNA reads TGTGCCAGCAGCCAAGAACGGCAGGGGGCTTTAGGTGGCTACACCTTC.

The CDR3 is CASSQDSTGRGTQYF. In DNA, the CDR3 is TGTGCCAGCAGCCAAGATTCGACAGGGCGGGGGACCCAGTACTTC. The genes are TRBV3-1 (or the pseudogene TRBV3-2) and TRBJ2-5; D is possibly TRBD1 (7 bases). Trimming left V 0 bases short and J 7 bases short, with 15 bases between. Germline V gives CDR1 LGHDT, CDR2 YNNKEL (reference sequence). The CDR3 length is 15 residues.

This chain uses TRBV7-9 with TRBJ1-2; D not resolved. The CDR3 is 13 amino acids. The ends were cut back, 4 bases at V and 8 bases at J, with 14 bases in the middle. The germline CDR1 and CDR2 sequences are SEHNR and FQNEAQ (reference sequence). The CDR3 nucleotides read TGTGCCAGCAGCTCCCCCGAGTGGTCGGGCTACACCTTC. Translation: CASSSPEWSGYTF.

V and J are TRBV19 and TRBJ2-3, with D possibly TRBD2 on 6 matching bases. This CDR3 is 16 amino acids long. Germline CDR1 is LNHDA and CDR2 is SQIVND (reference sequence). Trimming left V 7 bases short and J 6 bases short, with 23 bases between. CDR3 nucleotide sequence: TGTGCCAGTACTCGTCTAAGCGGGTCCTCCGTGGATACGCAGTATTTT. Translated, it gives CASTRLSGSSVDTQYF.

The genes are TRBV19 and TRBJ2-1; the match to TRBD2 covers 7 bases. The CDR3 sequence is 15 residues long. The germline CDR1 and CDR2 sequences are LNHDA and SQIVND (reference sequence). Trimming at V came to 5 bases and at J to 6 bases, leaving 10 bases not matched to a gene. The CDR3 DNA reads TGTGCCAGTAGTTCAACTAGCGCCCCCCTCAATGAGCAGTTCTTC. Protein sequence: CASSSTSAPLNEQFF.

The chain joins TRBV7-2 to TRBJ2-1, with D maybe TRBD2 (7 bases). V was clipped by 5 bases and J by 1 base, with 15 bases between them. This CDR3 has 16 residues. Germline V gene sequence: CDR1 SGHTA, CDR2 FQGNSA. CDR3 region: CASSGRGGLSYNEQFF. The CDR3 bases are TGTGCCAGCAGCGGCCGCGGGGGCCTTTCCTACAATGAGCAGTTCTTC.

J is TRBJ2-6 and V is TRBV6-4; D is uncertain. V gave up 5 bases and J gave up 2 bases, with 10 bases separating them. The germline V gene has CDR1 MRHNA and CDR2 SNTAGT. This CDR3 is 15 amino acids long. The CDR3 spells CASSPERAGANVLTF. As DNA, the CDR3 is TGTGCCAGCAGTCCGGAGAGAGCTGGGGCCAACGTCCTGACTTTC.

This chain joins TRBV6-4 and TRBJ2-2, with 7 bases identical to TRBD1. J was trimmed by 6 bases and V by 4 bases; bases with no gene match: 2. CDR3 length: 13 amino acids. Looked up from germline, CDR1 is MRHNA and CDR2 is SNTAGT. The CDR3 DNA is TGTGCCAGCAGTGCAGACAGGGCCGGGGAGCTGTTTTTT. Protein sequence: CASSADRAGELFF.

This rearrangement joins TRBV27 to TRBJ2-7; weak D call: TRBD2 (5 bases). V shed 7 bases and J shed 3 bases, with 16 bases lying between them. The CDR3 loop spans 14 amino acids. Germline V gene data show CDR1 as MNHEY and CDR2 as SMNVEV (reference sequence). In nucleotides, the CDR3 is TGTGCCAGCACGAGATCGGGGTTCAGCTACGAGCAGTACTTC. Encoded protein: CASTRSGFSYEQYF.

The V gene is TRBV4-1, the J gene TRBJ1-5; possibly TRBD1 for D (5 bases). Trimming left V 1 base short and J 4 bases short, with 14 bases between. This CDR3 has 16 amino acids. Germline V lookup: CDR1 MGHRA, CDR2 YSYEKL. This chain's CDR3 is CASSQGGERGNQPQHF. In DNA form, the CDR3 reads TGCGCCAGCAGCCAAGGGGGGGAAAGAGGGAATCAGCCCCAGCATTTT.

The V call is TRBV6-5, the J call TRBJ1-1; D might be TRBD1 (5 bases). This CDR3 has 14 amino acids. Trimming took off 6 bases at V and 4 bases at J, with 15 bases between the two ends. The germline V gene has CDR1 MNHEY and CDR2 SVGAGI. CDR3 protein: CASRRSGGSTEAFF. Here the CDR3 DNA reads TGTGCCAGCAGGAGATCCGGGGGGAGCACTGAAGCTTTCTTT.

The CDR3 here is CASSIRTGHSTDTQYF. The CDR3 region has the DNA TGTGCCAGTAGTATCCGGACAGGACATAGCACAGATACGCAGTATTTT. The V call is TRBV19, the J call TRBJ2-3; the match to TRBD1 covers 7 bases. Germline V CDR1 and CDR2: LNHDA, SQIVND (reference sequence). The CDR3 extends over 16 amino acids. J was trimmed by 0 bases and V by 3 bases; bases with no gene match: 6.

The CDR3 DNA reads TGTGCCAGCTCACGAGGACAGGGGGCATTCTACGAGCAGTACTTC. It translates to CASSRGQGAFYEQYF. The V call is TRBV18, the J call TRBJ2-7, with 11 nucleotides matching TRBD1. V shed 4 bases and J 3 bases; nucleotides not matched to a gene: 5. Germline CDR1 is KGHSH and CDR2 is LQKENI. This CDR3 comprises 15 residues.

V usage is TRBV7-8 and J usage is TRBJ1-4; no definite D call. Trimming removed 6 bases from V and 8 bases from J, with 16 bases in between. The CDR3 has 14 residues. CDR1 is SGHVS, CDR2 FQNEAQ, per germline. The CDR3 is CASSYQAVAEKLFF. The CDR3 DNA reads TGTGCCAGCAGTTACCAGGCTGTAGCGGAAAAACTGTTTTTT.

The chain carries TRBV4-2 and TRBJ2-7; D gene ambiguous. V was cut by 0 bases and J by 0 bases, with 6 bases left in between. From germline, CDR1 is LGHNA and CDR2 YNFKEQ. The CDR3 spans 14 residues. CDR3 protein: CASSQEESSYEQYF. The CDR3 region has the DNA TGTGCCAGCAGCCAAGAAGAGAGCTCCTACGAGCAGTACTTC.

In its sample, this clone was seen once. In DNA form, the CDR3 reads TGTGCCAGCAAATTGACAGAGAACTATGGCTACACCTTC. Translating it yields CASKLTENYGYTF. The rearrangement uses TRBV2 and TRBJ1-2; possibly TRBD1 for D (5 bases). This CDR3 contains 13 residues. Trimming took 7 bases from V and 2 from J, leaving 11 bases between them. The V gene's germline CDR1 is SNHLY and CDR2 FYNNEI. The whole variable domain, filled in from reference TRBV2 and TRBJ1-2, reads EPEVTQTPSHQVTQMGQEVILRCVPISNHLYFYWYRQILGQKVEFLVSFYNNEISEKSEIFDDQFSVERPDGSNFTLKIRSTKLEDSAMYFCASKLTENYGYTFGSGTRLTVV.